This is a list of T cell receptor beta chains from one sample in a study of spatial heterogeneity in lung cancer. TCRdb recomputed calls from the 5' RACE reads with MiXCR, one row per CDR3 protein. The sample has approximately 41,000 distinct CDR3 sequences, 8% to 11% seen once; the top ten hold approximately 17%. Material: PBMCs, obtained at follow-up. All receptors come from a female donor with early-stage non-small cell lung cancer. The CDR3 runs from the conserved cysteine through the conserved F or W. A D gene is named only where the DNA matches it firmly. Only some rows state a clone size, as once, few, many or a class for expanded clones.

j_call clone_size d_call v_call cdr3_nt cdr3_aa
TRBJ2-5 many NA TRBV6-7 TGTGCCAGCAGTTACAACCGATGGGAGACCCAGTACTTC CASSYNRWETQYF
TRBJ2-3 NA TRBD2 TRBV3-1 TGTGCCAGCAGCCAAGACGTCTTCCTAGCGGGGAGGGATACGCAGTATTTT CASSQDVFLAGRDTQYF
TRBJ2-1 many NA TRBV20-1 TGCAGTGCCGAAAGTGGGGGGCCCCGATACAATGAGCAGTTCTTC CSAESGGPRYNEQFF
TRBJ1-5 many NA TRBV28 TGTGCCAGCAGTTTGTCGGAACAGCCCCAGCATTTT CASSLSEQPQHF
TRBJ1-2 NA NA TRBV10-3 TGTGCCATCACCACGACAGATTTCAACTATGGCTACACCTTC CAITTTDFNYGYTF
TRBJ2-3 many NA TRBV6-2/TRBV6-3 TGTGCCAGACAAACGGGCTTCACAGATACGCAGTATTTT CARQTGFTDTQYF
TRBJ2-2 many NA TRBV7-3 TGTGCCAGCAGCTTATCCCTCACCGGGGAGCTGTTTTTT CASSLSLTGELFF
TRBJ2-7 few NA TRBV28 TGTGCCAGCAGTTTAGTCGGGAAAGAGCAGTACTTC CASSLVGKEQYF
TRBJ2-7 few NA TRBV9 TGTGCCAGCAGCGGTGGGGACCTAAGCCTAAACGAGCAGTACTTC CASSGGDLSLNEQYF
TRBJ1-1 NA NA TRBV20-1 TGCAGTGCTAGGGGGCTTCTCGGGAACACTGAAGCTTTCTTT CSARGLLGNTEAFF
TRBJ2-2 NA TRBD1 TRBV6-2/TRBV6-3 TGTGCCAGCATCCGGGACAGGGTTCCCGGGGAGCTGTTTTTT CASIRDRVPGELFF
TRBJ2-7 many NA TRBV23-1 TGCGCCAGCAGTCAATCCAGGCGGCAGGGCACCGAGCAGTACTTC CASSQSRRQGTEQYF
TRBJ1-3 medium-sized NA TRBV4-1 TGCGCCAGCAGCCAAGTCGCAGGGCCCTCTGGAAACACCATATATTTT CASSQVAGPSGNTIYF
TRBJ1-1 many NA TRBV7-9 TGTGCCAGCAGCTTACAGAGTGGGGGGACTGAAGCTTTCTTT CASSLQSGGTEAFF
TRBJ1-5 many TRBD1 TRBV12-3/TRBV12-4 TGTGCCAGCAAGTTAGACAGGGACAATCAGCCCCAGCATTTT CASKLDRDNQPQHF
TRBJ2-1 NA TRBD1 TRBV10-2 TGCGCCAGCAGTGATGGGACAGGTTACAATGAGCAGTTCTTC CASSDGTGYNEQFF
TRBJ2-1 many TRBD1 TRBV6-6 TGTGCCAGCAGACGCCGACAGGGATCGGACAATGAGCAGTTCTTC CASRRRQGSDNEQFF
TRBJ2-7 many NA TRBV7-8 TGTGCCAGCCGACCCGGGCTTGGGGCGGGTGAGCAGTACTTC CASRPGLGAGEQYF
TRBJ2-7 many NA TRBV7-3 TGTGCCAGCAGCCTTTTCGGAGGGGCCAACGAGCAGTACTTC CASSLFGGANEQYF
TRBJ2-2 NA NA TRBV20-1 TGCAGTGCTAGAGATAGGACCCCGCCGAACACCGGGGAGCTGTTTTTT CSARDRTPPNTGELFF
TRBJ2-1 many TRBD1 TRBV9 TGTGCCAGCAGCGTCGCCGGGACAGAAAGGAATGAGCAGTTCTTC CASSVAGTERNEQFF
TRBJ2-5 many NA TRBV5-1 TGCGCCAGCAAGCTGAGGAGATCACAGCAGGAGACCCAGTACTTC CASKLRRSQQETQYF
TRBJ2-1 many TRBD2 TRBV18 TGTGCCAGCTCACAAGGACTAGCGGGGTCTCTTGAGCAGTTCTTC CASSQGLAGSLEQFF
TRBJ2-7 few NA TRBV7-2 TGTGCCAGCAGCTTTGGGACGCCAATGTATTACGAGCAGTACTTC CASSFGTPMYYEQYF
TRBJ2-7 NA NA TRBV5-1 TGCGCCAGCAGCTTGGTGCAGAACACCTACGAGCAGTACTTC CASSLVQNTYEQYF
TRBJ2-2 medium-sized NA TRBV7-8 TGTGCCAGCAGCTTACGAACAGGATTAAACACCGGGGAGCTGTTTTTT CASSLRTGLNTGELFF
TRBJ2-1 many NA TRBV11-2 TGTGCCAGCAGCGCCTTACAGGACCACAATGAGCAGTTCTTC CASSALQDHNEQFF
TRBJ1-3 NA NA TRBV12-3/TRBV12-4 TGTGCCAGCGCCGGCGTCGGGAAAGGAAACACCATATATTTT CASAGVGKGNTIYF
TRBJ2-1 NA TRBD1 TRBV7-2 TGTGCCAGCAGCTTTGGGACAGGATTCTATGAGCAGTTCTTC CASSFGTGFYEQFF
TRBJ1-5 many NA TRBV5-1 TGCGCCAGCAGCTTAAATCCCAGACAGCCCCAGCATTTT CASSLNPRQPQHF
TRBJ1-1 NA NA TRBV20-1 TGCAGTGCTAGAAGGGGCAACACTGAAGCTTTCTTT CSARRGNTEAFF
TRBJ2-5 few NA TRBV3-1 TGTGCCAGCAGCCAGTTAACCCAGGACCAGTACTTC CASSQLTQDQYF
TRBJ2-3 NA NA TRBV28 TGTGCCAGCAATGGGGGCATCCCCACAGATACGCAGTATTTT CASNGGIPTDTQYF
TRBJ2-3 many NA TRBV19 TGTGCCAGTACCCCCCTCGGGGACACAGATACGCAGTATTTT CASTPLGDTDTQYF
TRBJ2-7 NA NA TRBV2 TGTGCCAGCAGGGGGGACATCTACGAGCAGTACTTC CASRGDIYEQYF
TRBJ2-1 few TRBD2 TRBV7-3 TGTGCCAGCAGCTTGATAGCGGGGTACAATGAGCAGTTCTTC CASSLIAGYNEQFF
TRBJ2-7 many NA TRBV28 TGTGCCAGCAGTTTATTTTTTTCCGAGCAGTACTTC CASSLFFSEQYF
TRBJ2-1 many NA TRBV4-1 TGCGCCAGCAGCCAAGATCTAGATGAGCAGTTCTTC CASSQDLDEQFF
TRBJ2-5 many NA TRBV7-6 TGTGCCAGCAGCTTGGGAGCGGGCCACCAAGAGACCCAGTACTTC CASSLGAGHQETQYF
TRBJ1-6 few NA TRBV10-3 TGTGCCATCAGTGAGGGAGGATCCTATAATTCACCCCTCCACTTT CAISEGGSYNSPLHF
TRBJ2-3 few TRBD2 TRBV27 TGTGCCAGCAGTGTCGGACTAGCGGGGAGTCCGGAACTCACAGATACGCAGTATTTT CASSVGLAGSPELTDTQYF
TRBJ2-2 once NA TRBV7-3 TGTGCCAGCAGCTCCGGGACACTATCGACCGGGGAGCTGTTTTTT CASSSGTLSTGELFF
TRBJ2-3 NA NA TRBV9 TGTGCCAGCAGCGGCGGGTCCCCGAATCCTAGCACAGATACGCAGTATTTT CASSGGSPNPSTDTQYF